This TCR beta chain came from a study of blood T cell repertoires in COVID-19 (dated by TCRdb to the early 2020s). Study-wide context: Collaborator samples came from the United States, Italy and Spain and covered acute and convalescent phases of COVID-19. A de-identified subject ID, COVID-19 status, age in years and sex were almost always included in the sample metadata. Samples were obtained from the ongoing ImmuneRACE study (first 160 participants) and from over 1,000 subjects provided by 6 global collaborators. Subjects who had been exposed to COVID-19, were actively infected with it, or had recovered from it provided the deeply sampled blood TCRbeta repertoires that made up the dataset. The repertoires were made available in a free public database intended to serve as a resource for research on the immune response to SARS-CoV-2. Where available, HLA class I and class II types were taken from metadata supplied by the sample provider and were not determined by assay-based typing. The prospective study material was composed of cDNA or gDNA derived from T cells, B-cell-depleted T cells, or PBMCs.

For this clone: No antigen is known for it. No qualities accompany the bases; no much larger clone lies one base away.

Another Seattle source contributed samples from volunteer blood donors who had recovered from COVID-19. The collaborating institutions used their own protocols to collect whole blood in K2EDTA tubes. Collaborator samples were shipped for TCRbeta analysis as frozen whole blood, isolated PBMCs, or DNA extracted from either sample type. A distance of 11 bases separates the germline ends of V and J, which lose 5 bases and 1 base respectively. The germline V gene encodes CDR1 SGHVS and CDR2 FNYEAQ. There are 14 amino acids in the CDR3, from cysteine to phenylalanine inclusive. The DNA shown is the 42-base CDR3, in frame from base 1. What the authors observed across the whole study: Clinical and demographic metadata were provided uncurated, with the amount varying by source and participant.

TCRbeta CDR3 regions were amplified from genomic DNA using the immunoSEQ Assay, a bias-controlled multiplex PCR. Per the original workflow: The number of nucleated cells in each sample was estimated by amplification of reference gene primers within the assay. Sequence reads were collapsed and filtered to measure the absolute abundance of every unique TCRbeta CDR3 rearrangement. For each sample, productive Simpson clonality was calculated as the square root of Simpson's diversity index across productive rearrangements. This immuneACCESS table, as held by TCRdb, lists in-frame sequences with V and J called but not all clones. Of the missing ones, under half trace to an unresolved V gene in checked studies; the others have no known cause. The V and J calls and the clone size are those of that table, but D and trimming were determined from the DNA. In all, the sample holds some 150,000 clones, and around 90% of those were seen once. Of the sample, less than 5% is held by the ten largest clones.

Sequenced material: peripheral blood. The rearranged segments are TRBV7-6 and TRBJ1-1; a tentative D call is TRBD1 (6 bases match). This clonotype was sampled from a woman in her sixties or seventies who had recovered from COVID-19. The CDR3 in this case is CASSPGTRNTEAFF. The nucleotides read TGTGCCAGCAGCCCGGGGACAAGGAACACTGAAGCTTTCTTT.